The 8 T cell receptor beta chains given below trace back to one sample, sequenced in a study of shared clonotypes between healthy human individuals. Naive CD8 populations comprised CD45RO-negative cells positively selected for CCR7, excluding terminally differentiated effector memory CD45RA+ cells. Libraries were prepared by immunoSEQ multiplex PCR; TCRdb keeps only in-frame clonotypes and omits some of them. The table shows 1.5 million to 2.5 million clones, with about 95% occurring only once. Material: naive CD8+ T cells sorted from blood. The receptors come from a man between 18 and 35 years old in good health.

The chain combines TRBV11-2 with TRBJ2-5; D gene unclear. The V end lost 3 bases, the J end lost 4 bases, and 15 bases lay between the germline ends. The CDR3 has 15 amino acids. Germline values: CDR1 SGHAT, CDR2 FQNNGV. CDR3 coding DNA: TGTGCCAGCAGCTTCGGGTCGGAGCTAGGAGAGACCCAGTACTTC. Encoded protein: CASSFGSELGETQYF.

Points on this clone: The identical CDR3 is also encoded by other nucleotide sequences in the sample. This rearrangement joins TRBV4-3 to TRBJ2-1, with 10 bases that match TRBD2. Germline CDR1 LGHNA, CDR2 YSLEER. With 1 base clipped from V and 1 base from J, the junction kept 1 base outside the gene matches. The CDR3 loop spans 16 amino acids. For the CDR3, the DNA is TGCGCCAGCAGCCAAGGACTAGCGGGTTCCTACAATGAGCAGTTCTTC. Translation gives CASSQGLAGSYNEQFF.

The chain combines TRBV5-1 with TRBJ1-1, with TRBD1 identical over 10 bases. The junction had 9 bases not matched to a gene; V was cut back by 4 bases and J by 0 bases. Germline CDR1 SGHRS, CDR2 YFSETQ. CDR3 length: 17 amino acids. In DNA, the CDR3 is TGCGCCAGCAGCCCCGGGACAGGGGTTGGGATGAACACTGAAGCTTTCTTT. Residues: CASSPGTGVGMNTEAFF.

The chain carries TRBV4-2 and TRBJ2-1, with 15 bases identical to TRBD2. This CDR3 is 17 amino acids long. Germline loops: CDR1 LGHNA, CDR2 YNFKEQ. J gave up 7 bases and V 0 bases, and 4 bases lay outside the gene matches. Here the CDR3 DNA reads TGTGCCAGCAGCCAAGATGGGACTAGCGGGAGGACGAATGAGCAGTTCTTC. It encodes CASSQDGTSGRTNEQFF.

V and J are TRBV27 and TRBJ2-1, with 12 bases that match TRBD2. CDR1 and CDR2 (germline): MNHEY, SMNVEV (reference sequence). Trimming removed 2 bases from V and 7 bases from J; junction bases left unmatched: 0. This CDR3 region has 14 residues. The CDR3 nucleotides are TGTGCCAGCAGTTTACTAGCGGGGGGGAATGAGCAGTTCTTC. Its translation: CASSLLAGGNEQFF.

This clone was counted once. The chain has TRBV9 and TRBJ2-2, with TRBD1 identical over 9 bases. Germline values: CDR1 SGDLS, CDR2 YYNGEE. V lost 4 bases to trimming and J lost 6 bases; unmatched junction nucleotides: 7. The CDR3 covers 15 residues. Written as DNA, the CDR3 is TGTGCCAGCAGCCCCCGGACAGGGGAGGCCGGGGAGCTGTTTTTT. It codes for CASSPRTGEAGELFF. The full variable domain, with the rest looked up from reference TRBV9 and TRBJ2-2, is DSGVTQTPKHLITATGQRVTLRCSPRSGDLSVYWYQQSLDQGLQFLIQYYNGEERAKGNILERFSAQQFPDLHSELNLSSLELGDSALYFCASSPRTGEAGELFFGEGSRLTVL.

The chain has TRBV15 and TRBJ2-7; 10 bases fit TRBD1. With 4 bases clipped from V and 3 bases from J, the junction kept 6 bases outside the gene matches. The CDR3 runs 15 residues. CDR1 and CDR2 from the germline V gene are LNHNV and YYDKDF (reference sequence). In nucleotides, the CDR3 is TGTGCCACCAGCACCAGGACAGGGGGGATCTACGAGCAGTACTTC. Encoded protein: CATSTRTGGIYEQYF.

The chain carries TRBV5-1 and TRBJ2-7, with TRBD1 matching over 10 bases. V lost 1 base to trimming and J lost 7 bases; unmatched junction nucleotides: 8. This CDR3 comprises 15 residues. From germline, CDR1 is SGHRS and CDR2 YFSETQ. CDR3 bases: TGCGCCAGCAGCTTGTCGGGACAGGGGCCAATGGAGCAGTACTTC. Its translation is CASSLSGQGPMEQYF.